A single sample gave rise to the 27 T cell receptor beta chains below, sequenced in a study of blood T cell repertoires in COVID-19. Method: immunoSEQ multiplex PCR; TCRdb's copy keeps in-frame clones and lacks some. The repertoire holds 91,000 or so clones, with about 83% as singletons. Material: peripheral blood. Receptors originate from a human donor in a cohort sampled during active COVID-19.

This chain connects TRBV29-1 to TRBJ2-3; D remains ambiguous. Trimming cost V 7 bases and J 1 base, with 3 bases left between them. CDR1 SQVTM and CDR2 ANQGSEA come from the germline V gene. The CDR3 has 10 residues. CDR3 DNA sequence: TGCAGCGGCGGCACAGATACGCAGTATTTT. Protein sequence: CSGGTDTQYF.

This sequence joins TRBV20-1 and TRBJ2-7; 12 nucleotides line up with TRBD2. Germline lookup yields CDR1 DFQATT and CDR2 SNEGSKA (reference sequence). This CDR3 region has 15 residues. V was pared by 3 bases and J by 3 bases, with 6 bases of the junction left unmatched. CDR3: CSASSGLAGFYEQYF. The DNA for the CDR3 is TGCAGTGCTAGTTCAGGACTAGCGGGATTCTACGAGCAGTACTTC.

The rearrangement links TRBV4-1 to TRBJ2-3; 10 nucleotides line up with TRBD2. V lost 2 bases, J lost 5 bases, and 4 bases stayed unmatched. This CDR3 is 15 amino acids long. Germline CDR1 is MGHRA and CDR2 is YSYEKL. CDR3 region: CASSQLGLAIDTQYF. CDR3 bases: TGCGCCAGCAGCCAACTGGGACTAGCGATAGATACGCAGTATTTT.

This rearrangement joins TRBV11-2 to TRBJ2-3, with D possibly TRBD2 on 6 matching bases. The germline gives CDR1 SGHAT, CDR2 FQNNGV. Trimming stripped 5 bases from V and 0 bases from J, with 9 bases between. This CDR3 is 14 amino acids long. CDR3 in amino acids: CASSPGTSTDTQYF. CDR3 nucleotide sequence: TGTGCCAGCAGCCCCGGGACTAGCACAGATACGCAGTATTTT.

This chain connects TRBV3-1 (or the pseudogene TRBV3-2) to TRBJ1-2; TRBD1 is a possible D gene (6 bases). The CDR3 is 19 amino acids. Germline assignment: CDR1 LGHDT and CDR2 YNNKEL (reference sequence). V dropped 1 base and J dropped 4 bases, with 25 bases sitting between them. CDR3 nucleotide sequence: TGTGCCAGCAGCCAAGGGTTCGGGTCAGGGGACGCGAAACTCTATGGCTACACCTTC. As protein: CASSQGFGSGDAKLYGYTF.

This chain uses TRBV10-3 with TRBJ1-2; no clear D gene. There are 13 residues in the CDR3. V was cut by 8 bases and J by 0 bases, with 10 bases left in between. Looked up from germline, CDR1 is ENHRY and CDR2 is SYGVKD. The CDR3 DNA reads TGTGCCATCCGTCGAGAACCTAACTATGGCTACACCTTC. Protein product: CAIRREPNYGYTF.

The rearrangement uses TRBV5-1 and TRBJ2-7; the D is unclear. The germline V and J ends were trimmed by 4 bases and 3 bases, with 14 bases remaining between them. Germline V gene sequence: CDR1 SGHRS, CDR2 YFSETQ. The CDR3 length is 14 residues. This chain's CDR3 is CASSPQDFYYEQYF. The CDR3 DNA is TGCGCCAGCAGCCCCCAAGACTTCTACTACGAGCAGTACTTC. Together with reference TRBV5-1 and TRBJ2-7, the CDR3 gives the full variable domain: KAGVTQTPRYLIKTRGQQVTLSCSPISGHRSVSWYQQTPGQGLQFLFEYFSETQRNKGNFPGRFSGRQFSNSRSEMNVSTLELGDSALYLCASSPQDFYYEQYFGPGTRLTVT.

V is TRBV30 and J is TRBJ2-7; TRBD2 matches 8 bases. The V gene's germline CDR1 is GTSNPN and CDR2 SVGIG (reference sequence). CDR3 size: 13 residues. The V and J ends lost 3 bases and 6 bases, in that order; junction bases with no gene match: 7. The chain's CDR3 is CAWSPRLATEQYF. The CDR3 DNA follows: TGTGCCTGGAGCCCGAGACTAGCGACCGAGCAGTACTTC. The whole variable domain, remainder taken from reference TRBV30 and TRBJ2-7, is SQTIHQWPATLVQPVGSPLSLECTVEGTSNPNLYWYRQAAGRGLQLLFYSVGIGQISSEVPQNLSASRPQDRQFILSSKKLLLSDSGFYLCAWSPRLATEQYFGPGTRLTVT.

The rearrangement links TRBV18 to TRBJ1-6; D ambiguous. The V and J ends lost 3 bases and 7 bases respectively, with 7 bases between them. The CDR3 sequence is 13 residues long. CDR1 and CDR2 from the germline V gene are KGHSH and LQKENI. The CDR3 region is CASSPTANSPLHF. The CDR3 DNA is TGTGCCAGCTCACCTACCGCGAATTCACCCCTCCACTTT.

The chain joins TRBV10-2 to TRBJ1-2; D gene ambiguous. Per the germline V gene, CDR1 is WSHSY and CDR2 is SAAADI. Deletions cut 4 bases from V and 7 bases from J, with 13 bases between. The CDR3 totals 13 residues. This chain's CDR3 is CASSGNSGSGYTF. The CDR3 bases are TGCGCCAGCAGTGGAAATTCAGGTTCTGGCTACACCTTC.

This chain links TRBV14 with TRBJ2-1; TRBD2 agrees at 11 bases. Trimming took 3 bases from V and 8 from J; bases not matched to a gene: 6. Germline loops: CDR1 SGHDN, CDR2 FVKESK. The CDR3 sequence is 15 residues long. The CDR3 DNA follows: TGTGCCAGCAGCCACCCGACTAGCGGGACTTATGAGCAGTTCTTC. Translated, it gives CASSHPTSGTYEQFF.

This clone was seen a few times. The chain links TRBV13 to TRBJ2-5; a weak D match, TRBD2 (7 bases). The CDR3 contains 14 residues. V lost 6 bases and J lost 5, with 16 bases in between. CDR1 is PRHDT and CDR2 is FYEKMQ in the germline V gene (reference sequence). The CDR3 reads CASSLADDRETQYF. For the CDR3, the DNA is TGTGCCAGCAGTCTAGCGGATGACAGGGAGACCCAGTACTTC.

The chain links TRBV19 to TRBJ2-1, with 14 positions matching TRBD2. The CDR3 has 19 residues. Germline CDR1 and CDR2: LNHDA and SQIVND (reference sequence). Trimming at V came to 6 bases and at J to 1 base, leaving 11 bases not matched to a gene. Written as DNA, the CDR3 is TGTGCCAGTAGCATCGGGACTAGCGGGAGTCTCGGGTCCTACAATGAGCAGTTCTTC. This encodes CASSIGTSGSLGSYNEQFF. Drawing the rest from reference TRBV19 and TRBJ2-1, the complete variable domain is DGGITQSPKYLFRKEGQNVTLSCEQNLNHDAMYWYRQDPGQGLRLIYYSQIVNDFQKGDIAEGYSVSREKKESFPLTVTSAQKNPTAFYLCASSIGTSGSLGSYNEQFFGPGTRLTVL.

J is TRBJ2-2 and V is TRBV5-1; 9 bases are a match to TRBD2. The CDR3 runs to 14 residues. Germline CDR1 and CDR2: SGHRS and YFSETQ. V trimming: 2 bases; J trimming: 5 bases; junction bases outside the gene matches: 1. The CDR3 region is CASSFLAGTGELFF. The CDR3 DNA reads as TGCGCCAGCAGCTTCCTAGCGGGAACCGGGGAGCTGTTTTTT.

CDR3 nucleotide sequence: TGTGCCAGTAGTTTGCTAGCGGGAGCGGATGAGCAGTTCTTC. It is translated as CASSLLAGADEQFF. The chain joins TRBV19 to TRBJ2-1; TRBD2 matches 10 bases. The CDR3 spans 14 residues. CDR1 LNHDA and CDR2 SQIVND come from the germline V gene (reference sequence). Trimming removed 5 bases from V and 8 bases from J; junction bases left unmatched: 6.

The V gene is TRBV3-1 (or the pseudogene TRBV3-2), the J gene TRBJ1-3; 10 bases match TRBD1. CDR1 and CDR2 (germline): LGHDT, YNNKEL (reference sequence). V shed 2 bases, J shed 0 bases, and the junction held 4 bases outside the gene matches. This CDR3 contains 17 residues. The CDR3 sequence: CASSQRGTGVSGNTIYF. Written as DNA, the CDR3 is TGTGCCAGCAGCCAACGGGGGACAGGGGTCTCTGGAAACACCATATATTTT.

V usage is TRBV7-6 and J usage is TRBJ2-1; perhaps TRBD2 as D (5 bases). The V gene's germline CDR1 is SGHVS and CDR2 FNYEAQ. Trimming took off 1 base at V and 5 bases at J, with 21 bases between the two ends. This CDR3 is built from 18 residues. The CDR3 protein is CASSLGSLGPISDNEQFF. The CDR3 DNA is TGTGCCAGCAGCTTAGGTTCACTAGGGCCCATCTCGGACAATGAGCAGTTCTTC.

The genes are TRBV3-1 (or the pseudogene TRBV3-2) and TRBJ2-1; 10 bases agree with TRBD2. Germline V gene sequence: CDR1 LGHDT, CDR2 YNNKEL (reference sequence). The CDR3 is made up of 16 amino acids. The trim removed 3 bases at V and 9 bases at J, leaving 11 bases unmatched. The CDR3 nucleotides read TGTGCCAGCAGCCACCGACTAGCGGGCGGATTCGGTGAGCAGTTCTTC. Its protein product is CASSHRLAGGFGEQFF.

A few counts support this clone. This chain uses TRBV3-1 (or the pseudogene TRBV3-2) with TRBJ2-7; D is possibly TRBD2 (6 bases). V was shortened by 7 bases and J by 5 bases, with 15 bases between the two germline ends. From germline, CDR1 is LGHDT and CDR2 YNNKEL (reference sequence). The CDR3 has 13 amino acids. The CDR3 nucleotides are TGTGCCAGCACTAAACCGGGACTCCACGAGCAGTACTTC. It specifies CASTKPGLHEQYF.

This clone was recorded once. The genes are TRBV10-1 and TRBJ2-2; D is undetermined. Deletions cut 4 bases from V and 3 bases from J, with 12 bases between. The germline CDR1 and CDR2 sequences are WNHNN and SYGVQD (reference sequence). The CDR3 is made up of 15 amino acids. CDR3 amino acids: CASSGGPGYTGELFF. CDR3 nucleotide sequence: TGCGCCAGCAGTGGTGGGCCCGGATACACCGGGGAGCTGTTTTTT.

V is TRBV4-1 and J is TRBJ2-7; 7 bases map to TRBD2. This CDR3 is 17 amino acids long. Germline V CDR1 and CDR2: MGHRA, YSYEKL. V gave up 4 bases and J gave up 0 bases; unmatched junction bases: 12. This CDR3 is CASSLPTVRGSSYEQYF. The CDR3 region has the DNA TGCGCCAGCAGCCTCCCGACTGTGCGGGGGAGCTCCTACGAGCAGTACTTC.

V gene TRBV27 combines with J gene TRBJ2-6; weak D call: TRBD1 (6 bases). The germline gives CDR1 MNHEY, CDR2 SMNVEV (reference sequence). V was shortened by 7 bases and J by 0 bases, with 19 bases between the two germline ends. This CDR3 is 18 amino acids long. The CDR3 spells CASKNRQALISGANVLTF. CDR3 nucleotides: TGTGCCAGCAAGAACAGACAGGCGCTAATCTCTGGGGCCAACGTCCTGACTTTC.

V is TRBV11-2 and J is TRBJ2-1, with 11 positions matching TRBD2. V lost 3 bases to trimming and J lost 6 bases; unmatched junction nucleotides: 7. The CDR3 is 16 residues long. Germline CDR1 is SGHAT and CDR2 is FQNNGV. In nucleotides, the CDR3 is TGTGCCAGCAGCTTTGGAACTAGCGGGAGTTCCAATGAGCAGTTCTTC. Its protein product is CASSFGTSGSSNEQFF. Full variable domain (missing parts from reference TRBV11-2 and TRBJ2-1): EAGVAQSPRYKIIEKRQSVAFWCNPISGHATLYWYQQILGQGPKLLIQFQNNGVVDDSQLPKDRFSAERLKGVDSTLKIQPAKLEDSAVYLCASSFGTSGSSNEQFFGPGTRLTVL.

This sequence joins TRBV7-3 and TRBJ1-6; 7 nucleotides line up with TRBD1. V lost 0 bases to trimming and J lost 9 bases; unmatched junction nucleotides: 5. The CDR3 spans 15 residues. Germline-derived CDR1 and CDR2 are SGHTA and FQGTGA. CDR3 DNA sequence: TGTGCCAGCAGCTTAACGCCAGGGGGTAGTTCACCCCTCCACTTT. Amino acids: CASSLTPGGSSPLHF.

J is TRBJ2-1 and V is TRBV7-9; 7 bases fit TRBD2. J was trimmed by 0 bases and V by 6 bases; bases with no gene match: 14. The length of the CDR3 is 18 residues. Germline V gene sequence: CDR1 SEHNR, CDR2 FQNEAQ (reference sequence). Here the CDR3 DNA reads TGTGCCAGCAGGGGAGGGCAATCCTCCTTTAGCTCCTACAATGAGCAGTTCTTC. Its translation is CASRGGQSSFSSYNEQFF.

This chain links TRBV28 with TRBJ2-7; 8 nucleotides agree with TRBD1. Losses at the gene ends were 11 bases for V and 7 bases for J; bases not matched to a gene: 7. The CDR3 contains 11 residues. From germline, CDR1 is MDHEN and CDR2 SYDVKM. The chain's CDR3 is CARDRTLEQYF. Here the CDR3 DNA reads TGTGCCCGGGACAGGACTTTAGAGCAGTACTTC.

The chain combines TRBV2 with TRBJ2-5; the match to TRBD2 covers 8 bases. The germline V gene has CDR1 SNHLY and CDR2 FYNNEI. The CDR3 has 15 residues. Unmatched junction bases numbered 4, after V lost 3 bases and J lost 1 base. CDR3: CASSEGGGFQETQYF. The CDR3 DNA follows: TGTGCCAGCAGTGAGGGCGGGGGGTTCCAAGAGACCCAGTACTTC.